The 25 T cell receptor beta chains listed next were all sequenced from one sample in a study of T-cell reconstitution after alpha-beta-depleted transplantation in children. Unique molecular identifiers were built into the TCRbeta library. TCRdb re-called the PCR reads with MiXCR, one entry per CDR3 protein. The sample consists of approximately 500,000 distinct CDR3 sequences, roughly 30% of them appearing once. Sequencing was performed on PBMCs, taken before TCRalphabeta/CD19-depleted stem cell transplant. All receptors derive from a boy under two years old with Wiskott-Aldrich syndrome, due to receive a stem cell transplant.

This chain uses TRBV7-9 with TRBJ2-3; no firm D call. The length of the CDR3 is 16 residues. Trimming stripped 3 bases from V and 1 base from J, with 14 bases between. CDR1 is SEHNR and CDR2 is FQNEAQ in the germline V gene (reference sequence). The CDR3 here is CASSLGPQDRTDTQYF. In DNA, the CDR3 is TGTGCCAGCAGCTTGGGCCCTCAGGACCGCACAGATACGCAGTATTTT. Complete variable domain (other parts from reference TRBV7-9 and TRBJ2-3): DTGVSQNPRHKITKRGQNVTFRCDPISEHNRLYWYRQTLGQGPEFLTYFQNEAQLEKSRLLSDRFSAERPKGSFSTLEIQRTEQGDSAMYLCASSLGPQDRTDTQYFGPGTRLTVL.

The chain links TRBV6-1 to TRBJ2-7, with D tentatively TRBD1 (5 bases). CDR1 MNHNS and CDR2 SASEGT come from the germline V gene. The CDR3 consists of 15 residues. Trimming cost V 2 bases and J 3 bases, with 14 bases left between them. For the CDR3, the DNA is TGTGCCAGCAGTGAAAAGGCAGGGCCCTTCTACGAGCAGTACTTC. Its translation: CASSEKAGPFYEQYF.

This clonotype was counted at least ten times. Written as DNA, the CDR3 is TGCAGTCTGACCTCTCGGGAGACCCAGTACTTC. This codes for CSLTSRETQYF. The rearrangement uses TRBV29-1 and TRBJ2-5; D gene ambiguous. CDR1 is SQVTM, CDR2 ANQGSEA, per germline. The CDR3 is 11 amino acids.

This rearrangement joins TRBV5-1 to TRBJ2-3, with D uncertain. The V and J ends lost 0 bases and 2 bases respectively, with 7 bases between them. Germline CDR1 SGHRS, CDR2 YFSETQ. This CDR3 has 14 residues. The chain's CDR3 is CASSLGEFTDTQYF. CDR3 DNA: TGCGCCAGCAGCTTGGGAGAATTCACAGATACGCAGTATTTT.

CDR3 DNA: TGCAGTGCTCTCCCACTAAACACCTACGAGCAGTACTTC. Amino acids: CSALPLNTYEQYF. This rearrangement joins TRBV20-1 to TRBJ2-7, with D unresolved. With 5 bases removed from V and 2 bases from J, the gap between germline ends came to 13 bases. This CDR3 has 13 amino acids. CDR1 and CDR2 from the germline V gene are DFQATT and SNEGSKA (reference sequence).

The chain combines TRBV15 with TRBJ2-3; 11 bases line up with TRBD1. Looked up from germline, CDR1 is LNHNV and CDR2 is YYDKDF (reference sequence). V lost 3 bases and J lost 7; bases outside the gene matches: 3. The CDR3 length is 14 residues. The CDR3 is CATSRDRGLYTQYF. In DNA, the CDR3 is TGTGCCACCAGCAGGGACAGGGGGCTGTATACGCAGTATTTT. Filled out from reference TRBV15 and TRBJ2-3, the complete variable domain reads DAMVIQNPRYQVTQFGKPVTLSCSQTLNHNVMYWYQQKSSQAPKLLFHYYDKDFNNEADTPDNFQSRRPNTSFCFLDIRSPGLGDTAMYLCATSRDRGLYTQYFGPGTRLTVL.

The V call is TRBV7-2, the J call TRBJ2-5, with 12 nucleotides matching TRBD2. The CDR3 has 17 amino acids. CDR1 SGHTA and CDR2 FQGNSA come from the germline V gene. V shed 2 bases and J 1 base; nucleotides not matched to a gene: 5. The CDR3 region has the DNA TGTGCCAGCAGCTTACCTAGCGGGAGGGCCGTCCAAGAGACCCAGTACTTC. It specifies CASSLPSGRAVQETQYF.

The V and J genes are TRBV10-2 and TRBJ1-1; possible D gene TRBD1, 6 bases. CDR1 and CDR2 from the germline V gene are WSHSY and SAAADI. This CDR3 is built from 15 residues. The germline V and J ends were trimmed by 2 bases and 6 bases, with 16 bases remaining between them. The CDR3 here is CASSEQGRNSAEAFF. The CDR3 DNA is TGCGCCAGCAGTGAGCAGGGGCGGAATAGTGCTGAAGCTTTCTTT.

CDR3 nucleotide sequence: TGTGCCAGCATCCCCGGGACGTTAAGCTCCTACGAGCAGTACTTC. This sequence encodes CASIPGTLSSYEQYF. V and J are TRBV5-5 and TRBJ2-7; D may correspond to TRBD1 or TRBD2 (5 bases each). Trimming pared 6 bases from V and 0 bases from J, leaving 16 bases between. From germline, CDR1 is SGHKS and CDR2 YYEKEE (reference sequence). CDR3 length: 15 amino acids.

The chain has TRBV28 and TRBJ2-3; 7 bases align to TRBD1. V dropped 8 bases and J dropped 2; count of bases not matched to a gene: 7. Germline CDR1 reads MDHEN; CDR2 reads SYDVKM. The CDR3 consists of 14 residues. The CDR3 DNA reads TGTGCCAGCCATAGACAGGGAGACACAGATACGCAGTATTTT. Amino acids: CASHRQGDTDTQYF.

This clonotype was observed a few times. The rearrangement joins TRBV30 to TRBJ1-4; tentatively, D is TRBD1 (5 bases). The CDR3 spans 14 residues. V was clipped by 2 bases and J by 6 bases, with 13 bases between them. Germline V lookup: CDR1 GTSNPN, CDR2 SVGIG (reference sequence). CDR3 residues: CAWSPRGGYEKLFF. The DNA for the CDR3 is TGTGCCTGGAGTCCCCGTGGGGGGTATGAAAAACTGTTTTTT.

V gene TRBV20-1 combines with J gene TRBJ2-7, with 9 bases identical to TRBD2. From germline, CDR1 is DFQATT and CDR2 SNEGSKA (reference sequence). The trim removed 6 bases at V and 5 bases at J, leaving 17 bases unmatched. The CDR3 is 16 residues long. DNA of the CDR3: TGCAGTGCCCCAACTCCCTCTAGCGGGAAGGGTAACGAGCAGTACTTC. Its protein is CSAPTPSSGKGNEQYF.

The sample holds a few counts of this clonotype. This chain connects TRBV3-1 to TRBJ2-5, with D perhaps TRBD1 (6 bases). This CDR3 has 13 residues. The germline gives CDR1 LGHDT, CDR2 YNNKEL (reference sequence). With 3 bases removed from V and 7 bases from J, the gap between germline ends came to 12 bases. CDR3 sequence reads: CASSQQVGGTQYF. DNA of the CDR3: TGTGCCAGCAGCCAGCAGGTAGGGGGGACCCAGTACTTC.

This clonotype was observed a few times. The CDR3 region is CASSLGQVKETQYF. The CDR3 bases are TGCGCCAGCAGCTTGGGACAGGTAAAAGAGACCCAGTACTTC. The chain recombines TRBV5-1 with TRBJ2-5, with a weak D call TRBD1 (6 bases). V lost 0 bases to trimming and J lost 3 bases, with 9 bases between them. The V gene's germline CDR1 is SGHRS and CDR2 YFSETQ. The CDR3 has 14 amino acids.

The chain joins TRBV24-1 to TRBJ2-3; perhaps TRBD2 as D (6 bases). In germline, CDR1 is KGHDR, CDR2 SFDVKD. The V end lost 6 bases, the J end lost 6 bases, and 9 bases lay between the germline ends. The CDR3 extends over 12 amino acids. The CDR3 region is CATSSSGDTQYF. CDR3 coding DNA: TGTGCCACCAGTTCGAGCGGGGATACGCAGTATTTT.

V usage is TRBV6-5 and J usage is TRBJ1-1; D uncertain. This CDR3 spans 13 amino acids. V shed 4 bases and J shed 3 bases, with 9 bases lying between them. Germline CDR1 and CDR2: MNHEY and SVGAGI. The CDR3 sequence is CASSSGRHTEAFF. CDR3 in DNA: TGTGCCAGCAGTTCCGGGAGGCACACTGAAGCTTTCTTT.

V gene TRBV20-1 combines with J gene TRBJ2-3; D gene unclear. With 3 bases removed from V and 11 bases from J, the gap between germline ends came to 3 bases. Germline V gene lookup returns CDR1 DFQATT and CDR2 SNEGSKA (reference sequence). CDR3 length: 8 amino acids. Here the CDR3 DNA reads TGCAGTGCTAGGGGGCAGTATTTT. Translating gives CSARGQYF.

The CDR3 DNA follows: TGCGCCAGCAGCAGCCCGGGACTAGCGGGGGTCAATGAGCAGTTCTTC. It encodes CASSSPGLAGVNEQFF. The V call is TRBV5-1, the J call TRBJ2-1, with 14 bases that match TRBD2. V gave up 4 bases and J gave up 6 bases; unmatched junction bases: 6. Germline values: CDR1 SGHRS, CDR2 YFSETQ. This CDR3 has 16 residues. Full variable domain (missing parts from reference TRBV5-1 and TRBJ2-1): KAGVTQTPRYLIKTRGQQVTLSCSPISGHRSVSWYQQTPGQGLQFLFEYFSETQRNKGNFPGRFSGRQFSNSRSEMNVSTLELGDSALYLCASSSPGLAGVNEQFFGPGTRLTVL.

This clonotype has a handful of counts. This chain joins TRBV9 and TRBJ2-3, with D possibly being TRBD1 (5 bases). From germline, CDR1 is SGDLS and CDR2 YYNGEE. V dropped 1 base and J dropped 4 bases, with 7 bases sitting between them. This CDR3 has 13 amino acids. CDR3 region: CASSVSRADTQYF. The CDR3, as DNA: TGTGCCAGCAGCGTATCCAGGGCAGATACGCAGTATTTT.

This clonotype was seen only a few times. This sequence joins TRBV7-6 and TRBJ1-4; perhaps TRBD1 as D (5 bases). The CDR3 totals 15 residues. V lost 3 bases and J lost 4, with 12 bases in between. The germline gives CDR1 SGHVS, CDR2 FNYEAQ. In DNA, the CDR3 is TGTGCCAGCAGCTTGACCGGACAAGTTAATGAAAAACTGTTTTTT. It specifies CASSLTGQVNEKLFF.

This clonotype came up a few times. The chain uses TRBV10-1 and TRBJ2-7; D uncertain. Trimming cost V 4 bases and J 2 bases, with 6 bases left between them. Germline V gene data show CDR1 as WNHNN and CDR2 as SYGVQD (reference sequence). There are 12 residues in the CDR3. The CDR3 DNA reads TGCGCCAGCAGTGGTTATACCTACGAGCAGTACTTC. It codes for CASSGYTYEQYF.

The chain is built from TRBV3-1 and TRBJ2-1; 7 nucleotides agree with TRBD2. Losses at the gene ends were 2 bases for V and 6 bases for J; bases not matched to a gene: 1. Germline-derived CDR1 and CDR2 are LGHDT and YNNKEL (reference sequence). This CDR3 contains 13 residues. CDR3 residues: CASSQRTSNEQFF. The CDR3 bases are TGTGCCAGCAGCCAAAGGACTAGCAATGAGCAGTTCTTC.

The chain is built from TRBV29-1 and TRBJ2-3; 10 bases agree with TRBD2. With 4 bases clipped from V and 6 bases from J, the junction kept 7 bases outside the gene matches. Looked up from germline, CDR1 is SQVTM and CDR2 is ANQGSEA. The CDR3 contains 14 residues. In DNA, the CDR3 is TGCAGCGTTGGGCTAGCGGGAGATCCGGATACGCAGTATTTT. The encoded protein is CSVGLAGDPDTQYF.

This chain links TRBV5-1 with TRBJ2-2; a possible D gene is TRBD1 (5 bases). Germline CDR1 SGHRS, CDR2 YFSETQ. The CDR3 has 15 residues. V lost 0 bases to trimming and J lost 3 bases, with 9 bases between them. The CDR3 region is CASSLALGDTGELFF. The CDR3 bases are TGCGCCAGCAGCTTGGCTTTAGGGGACACCGGGGAGCTGTTTTTT.

The chain has TRBV2 and TRBJ2-7; D might be TRBD1 or TRBD2, each matching 5 bases. CDR3 size: 12 residues. Germline V gives CDR1 SNHLY, CDR2 FYNNEI. V lost 11 bases and J 5 bases, leaving 16 bases between the germline ends. CDR3 amino acids: CAGDGQANEQYF. CDR3 sequence (DNA): TGTGCCGGGGACGGGCAGGCGAACGAGCAGTACTTC.